Sequencing of this T cell receptor (beta chain) was carried out in a study of blood T cell repertoires in COVID-19. At the level of the study: Acute-phase and convalescent COVID-19 samples originated in the United States, Italy and Spain. PBMCs, B-cell-depleted T cells, or T cells provided the cDNA or gDNA that made up the material.

CDR1 and CDR2 from the germline V gene are MNHNS and SASEGT. V was trimmed by 2 bases and J by 8 bases, leaving 15 bases between them. The CDR3 has 14 amino acids. Study processing details: Reference gene primer amplification in the assay estimated nucleated cell counts. The protocol was immunoSEQ multiplex PCR, while the TCRdb copy is restricted to in-frame clones and leaves out a portion. The V and J calls and clone size are taken from that table; D and trimming were inferred from the DNA. This sample has roughly 40,000 clones, with approximately 79% found just once. This rearrangement joins TRBV6-1 to TRBJ1-1; tentative D call: TRBD1 (5 bases). This sequence originates from a woman aged 80 or over with acute or convalescent COVID-19. Source material: peripheral blood. Here the CDR3 DNA reads TGTGCCAGCAGTGAAAACAGGTCGAAAGGGGAAGCTTTCTTT. Protein product: CASSENRSKGEAFF.